This T cell receptor beta chain was identified during a study of low-dose radiotherapy and immunotherapy resistance in tumors. First-strand cDNA used TRAV- and TRBV-specific primers, covering alpha and beta chains. Both a constant-region primer and a V-primer adapter served to amplify TCRs across roughly 20 PCR cycles. Using its own MiXCR run on the reads, TCRdb lists one record per CDR3 protein. This sample yields under 20,000 distinct CDR3 sequences, of which about 74% are seen a single time; roughly an eighth belongs to the top ten. J was trimmed by 1 base and V by 1 base; bases with no gene match: 1. This CDR3 is built from 15 residues. CDR1 is MGHRA, CDR2 YSYEKL, per germline.

V is TRBV4-1 and J is TRBJ1-1, with TRBD1 identical over 9 bases. This clonotype was sampled from a human donor with advanced metastatic prostate, ovarian, gallbladder or colorectal cancer (not recorded which). This table probably holds off-target reads from a library built for another chain. The CDR3 loop reads CASSQGGQGNTEAFF. As DNA, the CDR3 is TGCGCCAGCAGCCAAGGGGGACAGGGGAACACTGAAGCTTTCTTT.